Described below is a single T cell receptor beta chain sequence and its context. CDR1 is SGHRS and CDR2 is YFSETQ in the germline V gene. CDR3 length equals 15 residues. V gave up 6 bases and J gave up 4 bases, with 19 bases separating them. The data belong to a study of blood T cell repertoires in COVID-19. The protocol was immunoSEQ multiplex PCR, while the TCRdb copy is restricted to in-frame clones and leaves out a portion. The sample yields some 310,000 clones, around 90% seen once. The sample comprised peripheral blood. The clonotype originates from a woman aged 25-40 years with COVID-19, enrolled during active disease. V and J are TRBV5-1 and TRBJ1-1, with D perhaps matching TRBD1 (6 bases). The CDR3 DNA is TGCGCCAGCATCCCAAGCGGGGGGGCGGTCACTGAAGCTTTCTTT. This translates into CASIPSGGAVTEAFF.